Shown below are 31 T cell receptor beta chains from a single sample sequenced in a study of radiation and T cells in renal cell carcinoma. Produced via immunoSEQ multiplex PCR; TCRdb's table is partial and in-frame only. The data hold about 20,000 clones, with 80% observed a single time. The time point was: baseline pretreatment blood. Treatment here: 15 Gy SBRT to primary tumor, nephrectomy 4 weeks later. Sequencing was performed on blood, taken from a patient whose treatment included radiotherapy and nephrectomy. Receptors originate from a man in his sixties with renal cell carcinoma.

This clone was counted only a few times. The rearrangement uses TRBV6-4 and TRBJ2-1; TRBD1 matches 7 bases. CDR1 is MRHNA, CDR2 SNTAGT, per germline. CDR3 length equals 14 residues. The junction had 2 bases not matched to a gene; V was cut back by 0 bases and J by 6 bases. CDR3 bases: TGTGCCAGCAGTGACTCAGCAGGGGGCAATGAGCAGTTCTTC. This encodes CASSDSAGGNEQFF.

The rearrangement links TRBV7-2 to TRBJ2-5; 10 bases align to TRBD2. The CDR3 consists of 16 residues. Germline-derived CDR1 and CDR2 are SGHTA and FQGNSA. The J segment lost 1 base and the V segment lost 3 bases, leaving 5 bases of the junction unmatched. The CDR3 loop reads CASSFNLAGAQETQYF. The CDR3 bases are TGTGCCAGCAGCTTTAATCTAGCGGGGGCCCAAGAGACCCAGTACTTC.

The genes are TRBV18 and TRBJ1-6, with 8 positions matching TRBD1. The CDR3 extends over 15 amino acids. The V gene end was trimmed by 5 bases and the J gene end by 7 bases; junction bases not matched to a gene: 7. Germline assignment: CDR1 KGHSH and CDR2 LQKENI. The CDR3 sequence is CASSFTDRENSPLHF. DNA of the CDR3: TGTGCCAGCTCATTTACGGACAGGGAGAATTCACCCCTCCACTTT.

This clone appeared a few times. The chain is built from TRBV30 and TRBJ1-3; TRBD1 matches 8 bases. Per germline, CDR1 GTSNPN and CDR2 SVGIG (reference sequence). The trim removed 2 bases at V and 2 bases at J, leaving 17 bases unmatched. This CDR3 comprises 19 residues. DNA for the CDR3: TGTGCCTGGAGTCGTCGTGCTCCGGGACAGGTGGTTACTGGAAACACCATATATTTT. Encoded protein: CAWSRRAPGQVVTGNTIYF.

The V call is TRBV30, the J call TRBJ2-3; TRBD2 matches 7 bases. Germline V CDR1 and CDR2: GTSNPN, SVGIG (reference sequence). This CDR3 is 11 amino acids long. The J segment lost 5 bases and the V segment lost 4 bases, leaving 0 bases of the junction unmatched. CDR3 loop: CAWTGGDTQYF. DNA of the CDR3: TGTGCCTGGACGGGAGGAGATACGCAGTATTTT.

The chain has TRBV11-2 and TRBJ2-1, with D perhaps matching TRBD2 (6 bases). The germline V and J ends were trimmed by 6 bases and 6 bases, with 9 bases remaining between them. CDR3 length equals 12 residues. Germline lookup yields CDR1 SGHAT and CDR2 FQNNGV. CDR3 nucleotides: TGTGCCAGCAGGGTCGGGGGCAATGAGCAGTTCTTC. This gives the protein CASRVGGNEQFF.

J is TRBJ2-1 and V is TRBV4-3; possibly TRBD2 for D (5 bases). The V end was cut by 0 bases, the J end by 6 bases, with 21 bases between. Looked up from germline, CDR1 is LGHNA and CDR2 is YSLEER. The CDR3 has 18 residues. The CDR3 loop is CASSQEGVSLDGFNEQFF. CDR3 coding DNA: TGCGCCAGCAGCCAAGAAGGCGTTTCACTAGATGGCTTCAATGAGCAGTTCTTC.

The chain carries TRBV19 and TRBJ2-7, with 9 bases lining up with TRBD1. CDR1 LNHDA and CDR2 SQIVND come from the germline V gene (reference sequence). The V and J ends lost 6 bases and 4 bases, in that order; junction bases with no gene match: 7. This CDR3 is built from 14 residues. CDR3 nucleotides: TGTGCCAGTAGGAACCGGGACAGGGCTTACGAGCAGTACTTC. Its translation is CASRNRDRAYEQYF.

This chain joins TRBV10-3 and TRBJ2-1; 8 bases are shared with TRBD2. Germline V gene data show CDR1 as ENHRY and CDR2 as SYGVKD. The junction had 15 bases not matched to a gene; V was cut back by 4 bases and J by 1 base. This CDR3 contains 19 residues. CDR3 nucleotide sequence: TGTGCCATCAGTGGTGGGGAAGCGGGAGACCGAGGTTCCTACAATGAGCAGTTCTTC. Its translation is CAISGGEAGDRGSYNEQFF.

The chain employs TRBV5-8 and TRBJ2-5; TRBD1 matches 7 bases. The V gene end was trimmed by 5 bases and the J gene end by 3 bases; junction bases not matched to a gene: 13. The CDR3 spans 16 residues. Germline lookup yields CDR1 SGHTS and CDR2 YDEGEE. CDR3 nucleotides: TGTGCCAGCAGACCGGAATCCGGGACAGAGAAAGAGACCCAGTACTTC. Amino acid sequence: CASRPESGTEKETQYF.

This chain uses TRBV13 with TRBJ2-5; TRBD1 agrees at 10 bases. Judging by the DNA end, TRBJ2-7 fits better; the J call may be wrong. Germline-derived CDR1 and CDR2 are PRHDT and FYEKMQ (reference sequence). The CDR3 has 14 residues. CDR3 in amino acids: CASSPGQGDDEQYF. In nucleotides, the CDR3 is TGTGCCAGCAGCCCAGGACAGGGGGACGACGAGCAGTACTTC.

The V call is TRBV5-1, the J call TRBJ1-1; D remains ambiguous. The CDR3 runs to 14 residues. V lost 0 bases, J lost 1 base, and 7 bases lay in between. Germline V gives CDR1 SGHRS, CDR2 YFSETQ. The CDR3 region is CASSLGVENTEAFF. The CDR3 coding sequence is TGCGCCAGCAGCTTGGGCGTAGAGAACACTGAAGCTTTCTTT.

The rearrangement joins TRBV7-2 to TRBJ2-3; TRBD1 or TRBD2 may be the D gene (5 bases each). Germline CDR1 is SGHTA and CDR2 is FQGNSA. V lost 4 bases and J lost 1, with 18 bases in between. The CDR3 loop spans 17 amino acids. This CDR3 reads CASSSKPGVGGTDTQYF. As DNA, the CDR3 is TGTGCCAGCAGCTCCAAACCGGGTGTGGGGGGCACAGATACGCAGTATTTT.

This clone was detected only a few times. The chain has TRBV21-1 and TRBJ1-2. TRBV21-1 is a recognized pseudogene. The CDR3 has 14 residues. This CDR3 is CASSKLKPSYGYTF. CDR3 DNA sequence: TGTGCCAGCAGCAAACTGAAACCATCCTATGGCTACACCTTC.

The rearrangement joins TRBV5-1 to TRBJ1-5; TRBD1 is a possible D gene (6 bases). The germline V gene has CDR1 SGHRS and CDR2 YFSETQ. V was cut by 4 bases and J by 0 bases, with 11 bases left in between. The CDR3 spans 15 residues. The CDR3 coding sequence is TGCGCCAGCAGCGCGGAGGGGGGTAGCAATCAGCCCCAGCATTTT. This encodes CASSAEGGSNQPQHF.

The chain carries TRBV5-4 and TRBJ2-5; TRBD1 might be the D (6 bases). CDR3 size: 13 residues. Trimming took off 2 bases at V and 2 bases at J, with 7 bases between the two ends. Germline lookup yields CDR1 SGHNT and CDR2 YYREEE (reference sequence). CDR3 region: CASSLQGQETQYF. CDR3 bases: TGTGCCAGCAGCTTACAGGGTCAAGAGACCCAGTACTTC. The entire variable domain, with the rest obtained from reference TRBV5-4 and TRBJ2-5, is as follows: ETGVTQSPTHLIKTRGQQVTLRCSSQSGHNTVSWYQQALGQGPQFIFQYYREEENGRGNFPPRFSGLQFPNYSSELNVNALELDDSALYLCASSLQGQETQYFGPGTRLLVL.

The V and J genes are TRBV15 and TRBJ1-6; D is unresolved. Trimming left V 0 bases short and J 4 bases short, with 10 bases between. Germline V gene lookup returns CDR1 LNHNV and CDR2 YYDKDF (reference sequence). This CDR3 is 16 amino acids long. This chain's CDR3 is CATSRDGWIYNSPLHF. DNA for the CDR3: TGTGCCACCAGCAGAGATGGATGGATTTATAATTCACCCCTCCACTTT. The whole variable domain, remainder taken from reference TRBV15 and TRBJ1-6, is DAMVIQNPRYQVTQFGKPVTLSCSQTLNHNVMYWYQQKSSQAPKLLFHYYDKDFNNEADTPDNFQSRRPNTSFCFLDIRSPGLGDTAMYLCATSRDGWIYNSPLHFGNGTRLTVT.

This clone has only one observation. The chain combines TRBV29-1 with TRBJ2-7; 11 bases match TRBD2. Per germline, CDR1 SQVTM and CDR2 ANQGSEA. CDR3 size: 15 residues. Trimming cost V 4 bases and J 5 bases; bases outside gene matches: 10. CDR3: CSVVSLAGAQNEQYF. The CDR3 DNA follows: TGCAGCGTTGTCTCACTAGCGGGAGCTCAAAACGAGCAGTACTTC.

On this clone: A clone one base away is much larger, so this may be a read error. The CDR3 loop is CASSLGLAANTGELFF. In nucleotides, the CDR3 is TGTGCCAGCAGCTTGGGACTAGCGGCGAACACCGGGGAGCTGTTTTTT. This chain joins TRBV5-4 and TRBJ2-2; 9 bases line up with TRBD2. The CDR3 totals 16 residues. The junction had 0 bases not matched to a gene; V was cut back by 0 bases and J by 0 bases. CDR1 and CDR2 from the germline V gene are SGHNT and YYREEE (reference sequence).

In its sample, this clone was seen once. The chain has TRBV7-9 and TRBJ2-7, with 8 nucleotides matching TRBD1. CDR3 length: 13 amino acids. With V trimmed by 5 bases and J by 2 bases, 2 bases remained unmatched. Germline CDR1 is SEHNR and CDR2 is FQNEAQ (reference sequence). The CDR3 sequence is CASSVGQAYEQYF. CDR3 DNA sequence: TGTGCCAGCAGCGTGGGACAGGCCTACGAGCAGTACTTC.

This chain joins TRBV7-2 and TRBJ2-7; D gene unclear. V was trimmed by 1 base and J by 2 bases, leaving 12 bases between them. The germline CDR1 and CDR2 sequences are SGHTA and FQGNSA. CDR3 length: 15 amino acids. CDR3 DNA sequence: TGTGCCAGCAGCTTAGGTCTGGACGCAGCCTACGAGCAGTACTTC. Protein: CASSLGLDAAYEQYF. The variable domain in full, completed from reference TRBV7-2 and TRBJ2-7, reads GAGVSQSPSNKVTEKGKDVELRCDPISGHTALYWYRQSLGQGLEFLIYFQGNSAPDKSGLPSDRFSAERTGGSVSTLTIQRTQQEDSAVYLCASSLGLDAAYEQYFGPGTRLTVT.

J is TRBJ2-7 and V is TRBV5-4, with TRBD2 matching over 14 bases. There are 14 residues in the CDR3. Germline V gene data show CDR1 as SGHNT and CDR2 as YYREEE (reference sequence). V shed 4 bases and J 5 bases; nucleotides not matched to a gene: 2. The CDR3 coding sequence is TGTGCCAGCAGCCCGGGACTAGCGGGAGACGAGCAGTACTTC. Translating gives CASSPGLAGDEQYF.

The chain uses TRBV7-3 and TRBJ2-1; 14 positions match TRBD2. CDR1 and CDR2 from the germline V gene are SGHTA and FQGTGA. The CDR3 runs to 17 residues. Trimming took 5 bases from V and 9 from J; bases not matched to a gene: 12. The CDR3 nucleotides are TGTGCCAGCAGCCCCTCCGGGACTAGCGGGAGAAAGGGTGAGCAGTTCTTC. Amino acid sequence: CASSPSGTSGRKGEQFF.

This sequence joins TRBV25-1 and TRBJ2-3; maybe TRBD1 (5 bases). Germline CDR1 MGHDK, CDR2 SYGVNS. This CDR3 is 14 amino acids long. The V end was cut by 1 base, the J end by 2 bases, with 7 bases between. The DNA for the CDR3 is TGTGCCAGCAGTGAATGGGGCATCACAGATACGCAGTATTTT. Its translation is CASSEWGITDTQYF.

A remark on this clone: Compared with germline, one end of the junction differs, possibly owing to a read error. CDR3 sequence: CASSFRGVNVLTF. CDR3 coding DNA: TGTGCCAGCAGCTTTCGGGGGGTCAACGTCCTGACTTTC. The rearrangement uses TRBV5-4 and TRBJ2-6; 7 nucleotides agree with TRBD2. Germline CDR1 is SGHNT and CDR2 is YYREEE (reference sequence). The CDR3 is 13 residues long.

In this sample, this clone turned up once. This rearrangement joins TRBV2 to TRBJ2-1; D is unclear. Germline CDR1 SNHLY, CDR2 FYNNEI. The CDR3 consists of 11 residues. V was pared by 6 bases and J by 0 bases, with 0 bases between. The DNA for the CDR3 is TGTGCCAGCAGCTCCTACAATGAGCAGTTCTTC. Amino acids: CASSSYNEQFF.

This rearrangement joins TRBV7-2 to TRBJ2-3; 9 nucleotides line up with TRBD2. V gave up 5 bases and J gave up 3 bases; unmatched junction bases: 9. The germline gives CDR1 SGHTA, CDR2 FQGNSA. CDR3 length: 16 amino acids. As DNA, the CDR3 is TGTGCCAGCAGCCCTCTAGCGGGAAGGTCGACAGATACGCAGTATTTT. The encoded protein is CASSPLAGRSTDTQYF.

This clone came up once. This chain joins TRBV6-6 and TRBJ2-7; 8 bases are a match to TRBD1. CDR1 MNHNY and CDR2 SVGAGI come from the germline V gene (reference sequence). Losses at the gene ends were 5 bases for V and 3 bases for J; bases not matched to a gene: 9. CDR3 length: 15 amino acids. For the CDR3, the DNA is TGTGCCAGCAGTAACCAGCCAGGGGGCGGCTACGAGCAGTACTTC. Encoded protein: CASSNQPGGGYEQYF.

This clone has a single count. This chain joins TRBV4-3 and TRBJ1-6; maybe TRBD1 (5 bases). The CDR3 length is 15 residues. Germline values: CDR1 LGHNA, CDR2 YSLEER. Trimming took off 3 bases at V and 8 bases at J, with 14 bases between the two ends. As DNA, the CDR3 is TGCGCCAGCAGCCAGATTACAGGTTTTGATTCACCCCTCCACTTT. Protein product: CASSQITGFDSPLHF.

This chain uses TRBV15 with TRBJ1-5; no definite D call. Between the trimmed V and J ends, which lost 0 bases and 5 bases, there was a span of 14 bases. The CDR3 extends over 16 amino acids. CDR1 and CDR2 (germline): LNHNV, YYDKDF (reference sequence). The CDR3, as DNA: TGTGCCACCAGCAGAGATGCGATTGGGTCTTATCAGCCCCAGCATTTT. Translation gives CATSRDAIGSYQPQHF.

CDR3: CAISASGAVNNNEQFF. CDR3 nucleotide sequence: TGTGCCATCAGTGCAAGTGGGGCCGTCAATAACAATGAGCAGTTCTTC. This chain links TRBV10-3 with TRBJ2-1; D is perhaps TRBD1 (5 bases). The germline V and J ends were trimmed by 4 bases and 5 bases, with 18 bases remaining between them. CDR1 is ENHRY, CDR2 SYGVKD, per germline. This CDR3 is built from 16 residues.